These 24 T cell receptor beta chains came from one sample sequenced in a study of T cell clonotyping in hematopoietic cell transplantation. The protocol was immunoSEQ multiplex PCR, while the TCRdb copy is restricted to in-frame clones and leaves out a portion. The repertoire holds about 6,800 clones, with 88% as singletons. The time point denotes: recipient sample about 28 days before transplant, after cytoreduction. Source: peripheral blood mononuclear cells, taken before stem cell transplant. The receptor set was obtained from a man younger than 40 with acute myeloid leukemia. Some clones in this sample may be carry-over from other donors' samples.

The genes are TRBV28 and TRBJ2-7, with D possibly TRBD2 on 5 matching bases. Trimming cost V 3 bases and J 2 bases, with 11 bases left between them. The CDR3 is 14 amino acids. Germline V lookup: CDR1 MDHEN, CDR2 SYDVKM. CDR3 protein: CASSFPRGTYEQYF. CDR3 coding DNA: TGTGCCAGCAGTTTCCCCCGGGGAACCTACGAGCAGTACTTC. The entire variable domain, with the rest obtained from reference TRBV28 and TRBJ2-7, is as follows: DVKVTQSSRYLVKRTGEKVFLECVQDMDHENMFWYRQDPGLGLRLIYFSYDVKMKEKGDIPEGYSVSREKKERFSLILESASTNQTSMYLCASSFPRGTYEQYFGPGTRLTVT.

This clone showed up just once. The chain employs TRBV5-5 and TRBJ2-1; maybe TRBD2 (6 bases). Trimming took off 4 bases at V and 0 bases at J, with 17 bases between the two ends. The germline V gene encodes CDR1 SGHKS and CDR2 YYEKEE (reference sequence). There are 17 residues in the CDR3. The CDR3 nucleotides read TGTGCCAGCAGCCGGCGAGCGGGCCCCAGCTCCTACAATGAGCAGTTCTTC. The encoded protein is CASSRRAGPSSYNEQFF. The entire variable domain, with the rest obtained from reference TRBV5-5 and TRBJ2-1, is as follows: DAGVTQSPTHLIKTRGQQVTLRCSPISGHKSVSWYQQVLGQGPQFIFQYYEKEERGRGNFPDRFSARQFPNYSSELNVNALLLGDSALYLCASSRRAGPSSYNEQFFGPGTRLTVL.

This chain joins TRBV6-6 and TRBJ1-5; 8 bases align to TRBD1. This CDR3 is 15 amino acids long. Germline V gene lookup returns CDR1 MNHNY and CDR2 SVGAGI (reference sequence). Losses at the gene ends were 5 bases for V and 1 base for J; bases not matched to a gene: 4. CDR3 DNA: TGTGCCAGCAGTCCTAACAGGGGGAGCAATCAGCCCCAGCATTTT. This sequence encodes CASSPNRGSNQPQHF.

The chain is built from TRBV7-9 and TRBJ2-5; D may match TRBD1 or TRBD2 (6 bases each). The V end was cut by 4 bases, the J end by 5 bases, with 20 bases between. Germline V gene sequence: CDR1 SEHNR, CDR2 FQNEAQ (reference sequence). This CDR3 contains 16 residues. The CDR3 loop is CASSSTSQDSGETQYF. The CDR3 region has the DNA TGTGCCAGCAGCTCCACCTCCCAGGACAGCGGGGAGACCCAGTACTTC.

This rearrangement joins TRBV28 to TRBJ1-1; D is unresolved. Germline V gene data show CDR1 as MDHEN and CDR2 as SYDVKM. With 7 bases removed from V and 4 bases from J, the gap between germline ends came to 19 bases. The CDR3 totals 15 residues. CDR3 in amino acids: CASMLTAGRSTEAFF. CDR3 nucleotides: TGTGCCAGCATGCTGACGGCGGGTCGTAGCACTGAAGCTTTCTTT. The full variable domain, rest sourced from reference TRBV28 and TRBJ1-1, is DVKVTQSSRYLVKRTGEKVFLECVQDMDHENMFWYRQDPGLGLRLIYFSYDVKMKEKGDIPEGYSVSREKKERFSLILESASTNQTSMYLCASMLTAGRSTEAFFGQGTRLTVV.

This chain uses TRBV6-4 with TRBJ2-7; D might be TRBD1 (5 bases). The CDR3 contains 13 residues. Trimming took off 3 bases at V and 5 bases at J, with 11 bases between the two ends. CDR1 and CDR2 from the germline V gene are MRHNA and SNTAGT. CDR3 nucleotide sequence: TGTGCCAGCAGTGAGTATCAGGGCAACGAGCAGTACTTC. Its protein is CASSEYQGNEQYF.

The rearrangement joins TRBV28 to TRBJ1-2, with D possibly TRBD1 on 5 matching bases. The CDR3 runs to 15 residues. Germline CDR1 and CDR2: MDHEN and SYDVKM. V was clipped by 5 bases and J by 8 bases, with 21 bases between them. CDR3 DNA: TGTGCCAGCAGTCGTTGGGTGGGCCGCCGGGGGGGCTACACCTTC. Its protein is CASSRWVGRRGGYTF.

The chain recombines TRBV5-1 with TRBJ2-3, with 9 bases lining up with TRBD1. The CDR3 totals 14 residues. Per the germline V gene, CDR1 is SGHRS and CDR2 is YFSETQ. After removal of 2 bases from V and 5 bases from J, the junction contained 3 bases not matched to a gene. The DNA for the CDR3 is TGCGCCAGCAGCTTCGGACAGGGGAGAGATACGCAGTATTTT. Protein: CASSFGQGRDTQYF.

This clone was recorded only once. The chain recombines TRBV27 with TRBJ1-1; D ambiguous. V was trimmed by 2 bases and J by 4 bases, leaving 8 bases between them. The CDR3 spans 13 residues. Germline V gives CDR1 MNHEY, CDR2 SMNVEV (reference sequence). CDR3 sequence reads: CASSLQGFTEAFF. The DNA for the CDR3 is TGTGCCAGCAGTTTACAAGGGTTCACTGAAGCTTTCTTT.

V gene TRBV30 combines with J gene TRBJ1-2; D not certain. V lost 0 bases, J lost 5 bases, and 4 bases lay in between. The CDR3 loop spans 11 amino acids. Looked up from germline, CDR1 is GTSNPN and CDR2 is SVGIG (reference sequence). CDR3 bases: TGTGCCTGGAGTGTGGGATATGGCTACACCTTC. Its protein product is CAWSVGYGYTF. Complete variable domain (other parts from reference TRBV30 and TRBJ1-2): SQTIHQWPATLVQPVGSPLSLECTVEGTSNPNLYWYRQAAGRGLQLLFYSVGIGQISSEVPQNLSASRPQDRQFILSSKKLLLSDSGFYLCAWSVGYGYTFGSGTRLTVV.

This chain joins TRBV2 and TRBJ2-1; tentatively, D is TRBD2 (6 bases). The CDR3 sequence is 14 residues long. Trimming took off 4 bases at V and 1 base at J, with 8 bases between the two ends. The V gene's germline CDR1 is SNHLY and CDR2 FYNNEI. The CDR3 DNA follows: TGTGCCAGCAGTGTTGCGGGATCCTACAATGAGCAGTTCTTC. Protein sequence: CASSVAGSYNEQFF.

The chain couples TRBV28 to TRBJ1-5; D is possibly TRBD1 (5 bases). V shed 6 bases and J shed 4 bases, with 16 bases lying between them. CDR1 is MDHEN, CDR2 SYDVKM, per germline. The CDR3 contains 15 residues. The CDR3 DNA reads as TGTGCCAGCAGCTCCCCGACAGAGGGTAATCAGCCCCAGCATTTT. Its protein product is CASSSPTEGNQPQHF.

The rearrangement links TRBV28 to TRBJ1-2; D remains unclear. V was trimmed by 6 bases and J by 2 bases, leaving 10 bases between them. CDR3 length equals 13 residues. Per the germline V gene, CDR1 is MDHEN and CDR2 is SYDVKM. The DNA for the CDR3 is TGTGCCAGCAGGCCATCCGGGAACTATGGCTACACCTTC. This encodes CASRPSGNYGYTF.

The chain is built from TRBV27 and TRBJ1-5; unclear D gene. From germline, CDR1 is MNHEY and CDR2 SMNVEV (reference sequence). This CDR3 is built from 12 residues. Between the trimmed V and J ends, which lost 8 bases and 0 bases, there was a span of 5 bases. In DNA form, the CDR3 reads TGTGCCAGCGGCCTTAGCAATCAGCCCCAGCATTTT. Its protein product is CASGLSNQPQHF.

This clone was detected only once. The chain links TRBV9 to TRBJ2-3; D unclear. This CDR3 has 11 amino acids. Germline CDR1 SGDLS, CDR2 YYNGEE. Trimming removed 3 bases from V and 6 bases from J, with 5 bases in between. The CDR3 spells CASSGGDTQYF. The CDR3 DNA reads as TGTGCCAGCAGCGGTGGGGATACGCAGTATTTT.

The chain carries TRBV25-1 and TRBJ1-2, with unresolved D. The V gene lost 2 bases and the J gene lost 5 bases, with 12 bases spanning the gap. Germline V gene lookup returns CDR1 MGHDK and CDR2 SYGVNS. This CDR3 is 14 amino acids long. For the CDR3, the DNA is TGTGCCAGCAGTGAAGGCCAAGTGGAATATGGCTACACCTTC. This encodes CASSEGQVEYGYTF.

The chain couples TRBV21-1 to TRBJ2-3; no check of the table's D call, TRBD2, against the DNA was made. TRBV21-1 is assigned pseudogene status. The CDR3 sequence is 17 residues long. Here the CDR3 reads CASSKEAGGRVRDTQYF. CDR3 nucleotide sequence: TGTGCCAGCAGCAAAGAGGCGGGGGGAAGAGTCAGAGATACGCAGTATTTT.

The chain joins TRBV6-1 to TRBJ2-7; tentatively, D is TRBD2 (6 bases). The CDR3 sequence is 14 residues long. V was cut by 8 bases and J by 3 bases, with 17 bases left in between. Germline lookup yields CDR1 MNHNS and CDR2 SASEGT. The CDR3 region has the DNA TGTGCCAGCTATACTGGGGGGACGAACTACGAGCAGTACTTC. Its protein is CASYTGGTNYEQYF.

CDR3 loop: CAIRMGPGELFF. The CDR3 DNA reads TGTGCCATTCGGATGGGCCCCGGGGAGCTGTTTTTT. The gene calls are TRBV19 and TRBJ2-2; D ambiguous. The CDR3 is made up of 12 amino acids. Trimming removed 10 bases from V and 6 bases from J, with 12 bases in between. Germline loops: CDR1 LNHDA, CDR2 SQIVND (reference sequence).

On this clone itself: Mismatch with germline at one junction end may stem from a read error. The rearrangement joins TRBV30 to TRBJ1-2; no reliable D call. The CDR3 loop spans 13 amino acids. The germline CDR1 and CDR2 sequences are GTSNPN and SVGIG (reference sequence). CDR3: CAGRVWDRNGCTF. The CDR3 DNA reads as TGTGCCGGAAGGGTTTGGGATCGGAATGGCTGCACCTTC.

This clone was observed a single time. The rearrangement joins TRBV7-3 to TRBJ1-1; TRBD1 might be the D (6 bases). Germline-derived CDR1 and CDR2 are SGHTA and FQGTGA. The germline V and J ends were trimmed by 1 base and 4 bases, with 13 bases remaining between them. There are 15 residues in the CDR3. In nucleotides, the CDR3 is TGTGCCAGCAGCTTAAATAACAGGGATATCACTGAAGCTTTCTTT. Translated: CASSLNNRDITEAFF.

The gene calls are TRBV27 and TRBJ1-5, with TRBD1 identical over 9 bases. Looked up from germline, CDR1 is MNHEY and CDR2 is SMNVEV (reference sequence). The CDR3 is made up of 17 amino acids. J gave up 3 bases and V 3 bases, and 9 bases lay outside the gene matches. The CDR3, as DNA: TGTGCCAGCAGTTTCCTGGGGACAGGGATTTACAATCAGCCCCAGCATTTT. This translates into CASSFLGTGIYNQPQHF.

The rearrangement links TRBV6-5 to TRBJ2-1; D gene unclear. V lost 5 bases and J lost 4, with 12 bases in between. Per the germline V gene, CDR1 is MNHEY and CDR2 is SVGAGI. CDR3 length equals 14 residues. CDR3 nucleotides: TGTGCCAGCAGTCCCTGGACCCTTTACAATGAGCAGTTCTTC. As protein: CASSPWTLYNEQFF.

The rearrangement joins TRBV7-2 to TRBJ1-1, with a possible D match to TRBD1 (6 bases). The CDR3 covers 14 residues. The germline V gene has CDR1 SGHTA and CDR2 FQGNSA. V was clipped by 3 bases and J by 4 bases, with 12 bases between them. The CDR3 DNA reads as TGTGCCAGCAGCTTCTACAGGGTGGCCACTGAAGCTTTCTTT. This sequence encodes CASSFYRVATEAFF. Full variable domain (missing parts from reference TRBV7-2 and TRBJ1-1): GAGVSQSPSNKVTEKGKDVELRCDPISGHTALYWYRQSLGQGLEFLIYFQGNSAPDKSGLPSDRFSAERTGGSVSTLTIQRTQQEDSAVYLCASSFYRVATEAFFGQGTRLTVV.